The 31 T cell receptor beta chains given below trace back to one sample, sequenced in a study of beta chain features in type 1 diabetes. Expressed TCRB transcripts were sequenced because the entire RNA isolate underwent reverse transcription. Sequenced by immunoSEQ multiplex PCR; TCRdb stores in-frame clones only, minus some. The sample has 200,000 to 250,000 clones, 9% to 10% seen once. Material: naive CD4+ T cells from blood. These TCRs come from a woman aged 18 to 35 in good health.

The chain couples TRBV13 to TRBJ1-2; 8 positions match TRBD1. The CDR3 extends over 16 amino acids. The germline V gene encodes CDR1 PRHDT and CDR2 FYEKMQ (reference sequence). V lost 6 bases, J lost 4 bases, and 13 bases stayed unmatched. The CDR3 is CASRPAGTGARYGYTF. The CDR3 DNA reads TGTGCCAGCAGACCCGCCGGGACAGGTGCCCGCTATGGCTACACCTTC.

The chain combines TRBV6-1 with TRBJ1-2; maybe TRBD1 (6 bases). Looked up from germline, CDR1 is MNHNS and CDR2 is SASEGT. Trimming shortened V by 1 base and J by 3 bases, and 15 bases separated the two germline ends. This CDR3 comprises 16 residues. CDR3 coding DNA: TGTGCCAGCAGTGAAGTGATGGGCGGACAGTACTATGGCTACACCTTC. Its translation: CASSEVMGGQYYGYTF.

V and J are TRBV29-1 and TRBJ1-1; TRBD1 matches 9 bases. The junction had 16 bases not matched to a gene; V was cut back by 5 bases and J by 3 bases. The CDR3 sequence is 17 residues long. Germline assignment: CDR1 SQVTM and CDR2 ANQGSEA. The CDR3 nucleotides read TGCAGCGTTATAGGCGGGACAGGGTATACAAAGGACACTGAAGCTTTCTTT. Translating it yields CSVIGGTGYTKDTEAFF.

The chain carries TRBV7-9 and TRBJ2-7; D uncertain. Germline loops: CDR1 SEHNR, CDR2 FQNEAQ (reference sequence). The CDR3 extends over 12 amino acids. Between the trimmed V and J ends, which lost 1 base and 5 bases, there was a span of 6 bases. The CDR3 protein is CASSLERNEQYF. CDR3 sequence (DNA): TGTGCCAGCAGCTTAGAGCGAAACGAGCAGTACTTC.

This sequence joins TRBV7-2 and TRBJ1-2, with unresolved D. The CDR3 runs 16 residues. Germline assignment: CDR1 SGHTA and CDR2 FQGNSA. V lost 5 bases to trimming and J lost 0 bases, with 16 bases between them. Here the CDR3 reads CASSPAPGGSNYGYTF. The CDR3, as DNA: TGTGCCAGCAGCCCAGCTCCGGGAGGATCTAACTATGGCTACACCTTC.

The chain is built from TRBV7-8 and TRBJ2-7; 7 bases agree with TRBD2. The CDR3 is 15 amino acids. CDR1 is SGHVS and CDR2 is FQNEAQ in the germline V gene. V shed 2 bases, J shed 3 bases, and the junction held 7 bases outside the gene matches. As DNA, the CDR3 is TGTGCCAGCAGCTTAAGCGGGGCTTGGGGCTACGAGCAGTACTTC. As protein: CASSLSGAWGYEQYF.

The J gene is TRBJ1-4, the V gene TRBV6-5, with 7 bases lining up with TRBD1. The CDR3 extends over 13 amino acids. Germline trimming cut 6 bases from V and 8 bases from J; bases unmatched to any gene: 6. CDR1 MNHEY and CDR2 SVGAGI come from the germline V gene. The CDR3 region is CASSPGTDEKLFF. The CDR3 DNA reads as TGTGCCAGCAGCCCGGGGACAGACGAAAAACTGTTTTTT.

The rearrangement links TRBV5-1 to TRBJ1-1; D gene uncertain. In germline, CDR1 is SGHRS, CDR2 YFSETQ. This CDR3 comprises 14 residues. Trimming pared 4 bases from V and 0 bases from J, leaving 10 bases between. In DNA form, the CDR3 reads TGCGCCAGCAGCCTCGAGATACTGAACACTGAAGCTTTCTTT. Amino acids: CASSLEILNTEAFF.

This clone was counted a few times. The rearrangement uses TRBV23-1 and TRBJ1-4; 8 nucleotides match TRBD1. TRBV23-1 is noted as an ORF with a role that remains uncertain. J gave up 8 bases and V 8 bases, and 16 bases lay outside the gene matches. The CDR3 totals 16 residues. The CDR3 DNA is TGCGCCAGCGACCTTATCTTGACAGGGGAAATAGAAAAACTGTTTTTT. Its translation: CASDLILTGEIEKLFF.

This clone has just a few counts. V and J are TRBV29-1 and TRBJ1-4, with D maybe TRBD1 (5 bases). CDR3 length equals 15 residues. V dropped 3 bases and J dropped 8 bases, with 19 bases sitting between them. Germline assignment: CDR1 SQVTM and CDR2 ANQGSEA. In DNA form, the CDR3 reads TGCAGCGTTGAGGGGGACTCCATCGATGGAGAAAAACTGTTTTTT. Translated: CSVEGDSIDGEKLFF.

This clone was observed a few times. This chain connects TRBV5-4 to TRBJ2-5; the match to TRBD2 covers 7 bases. The CDR3 has 16 residues. After removal of 4 bases from V and 4 bases from J, the junction contained 13 bases not matched to a gene. The germline CDR1 and CDR2 sequences are SGHNT and YYREEE (reference sequence). The CDR3 spells CASSQEAGWGGETQYF. DNA for the CDR3: TGTGCCAGCAGCCAGGAGGCAGGGTGGGGGGGAGAGACCCAGTACTTC.

V and J are TRBV2 and TRBJ1-2; tentatively, D is TRBD1 (5 bases). The germline V gene has CDR1 SNHLY and CDR2 FYNNEI. The CDR3 loop spans 14 amino acids. The ends were cut back, 3 bases at V and 4 bases at J, with 12 bases in the middle. The CDR3 DNA sequence: TGTGCCAGCAGTGAGAACAGGCCAATCTATGGCTACACCTTC. Its protein product is CASSENRPIYGYTF.

Only a few counts were recorded for this clone. V usage is TRBV5-4 and J usage is TRBJ1-1; D is unresolved. Germline values: CDR1 SGHNT, CDR2 YYREEE (reference sequence). Trimming took off 3 bases at V and 1 base at J, with 4 bases between the two ends. The CDR3 is 12 amino acids. CDR3 in amino acids: CASSYGNTEAFF. CDR3 bases: TGTGCCAGCAGCTACGGGAACACTGAAGCTTTCTTT.

The rearrangement links TRBV30 to TRBJ2-3, with 7 bases lining up with TRBD2. With 0 bases clipped from V and 6 bases from J, the junction kept 9 bases outside the gene matches. Germline V gives CDR1 GTSNPN, CDR2 SVGIG (reference sequence). This CDR3 region has 15 residues. CDR3 protein: CAWSVRAGSRDTQYF. CDR3 nucleotides: TGTGCCTGGAGTGTACGAGCGGGGTCTCGGGATACGCAGTATTTT.

This clone was seen more than once but under ten times. The rearrangement uses TRBV14 and TRBJ2-1, with D maybe TRBD2 (6 bases). Looked up from germline, CDR1 is SGHDN and CDR2 is FVKESK. The V gene lost 5 bases and the J gene lost 6 bases, with 11 bases spanning the gap. This CDR3 contains 13 residues. CDR3 sequence reads: CASSSGLRNEQFF. CDR3 nucleotides: TGTGCCAGCAGCTCGGGACTTCGCAATGAGCAGTTCTTC. Complete variable domain (other parts from reference TRBV14 and TRBJ2-1): EAGVTQFPSHSVIEKGQTVTLRCDPISGHDNLYWYRRVMGKEIKFLLHFVKESKQDESGMPNNRFLAERTGGTYSTLKVQPAELEDSGVYFCASSSGLRNEQFFGPGTRLTVL.

This chain joins TRBV5-1 and TRBJ1-1; D is unclear. There are 15 residues in the CDR3. Looked up from germline, CDR1 is SGHRS and CDR2 is YFSETQ. Deletions cut 7 bases from V and 4 bases from J, with 20 bases between. The CDR3 loop reads CASCERGSVATEAFF. The CDR3 DNA is TGCGCCAGCTGCGAGCGGGGATCCGTCGCCACTGAAGCTTTCTTT.

This chain connects TRBV12-5 to TRBJ1-1; D ambiguous. V was shortened by 3 bases and J by 8 bases, with 13 bases between the two germline ends. This CDR3 has 13 amino acids. The germline CDR1 and CDR2 sequences are LGHNT and FRNRAP. The CDR3 protein is CASGFGGRAEAFF. CDR3 bases: TGTGCTAGTGGTTTCGGAGGCCGAGCCGAAGCTTTCTTT. Full variable domain (remainder filled in from reference TRBV12-5 and TRBJ1-1): DARVTQTPRHKVTEMGQEVTMRCQPILGHNTVFWYRQTMMQGLELLAYFRNRAPLDDSGMPKDRFSAEMPDATLATLKIQPSEPRDSAVYFCASGFGGRAEAFFGQGTRLTVV.

The rearrangement links TRBV30 to TRBJ1-2; D is unresolved. This CDR3 comprises 13 residues. The V gene lost 3 bases and the J gene lost 2 bases, with 10 bases spanning the gap. Per germline, CDR1 GTSNPN and CDR2 SVGIG (reference sequence). CDR3 nucleotides: TGTGCCTGGAGGCTATCCGAGAACTATGGCTACACCTTC. Translated, it gives CAWRLSENYGYTF.

In this sample, this clone turned up a few times. The chain combines TRBV29-1 with TRBJ1-3, with D possibly matching TRBD1 (5 bases). Germline V CDR1 and CDR2: SQVTM, ANQGSEA. CDR3 length: 11 amino acids. V was shortened by 2 bases and J by 10 bases, with 9 bases between the two germline ends. CDR3 nucleotides: TGCAGCGTTGAAACGGACATAACCATATATTTT. This encodes CSVETDITIYF. Looking up the rest from reference TRBV29-1 and TRBJ1-3 gives the full variable domain: SAVISQKPSRDICQRGTSLTIQCQVDSQVTMMFWYRQQPGQSLTLIATANQGSEATYESGFVIDKFPISRPNLTFSTLTVSNMSPEDSSIYLCSVETDITIYFGEGSWLTVV.

The CDR3 loop reads CSAWGGGELFF. In DNA form, the CDR3 reads TGCAGCGCCTGGGGGGGCGGGGAGCTGTTTTTT. The J gene is TRBJ2-2, the V gene TRBV29-1; 7 nucleotides agree with TRBD2. J was trimmed by 7 bases and V by 7 bases; bases with no gene match: 3. The V gene's germline CDR1 is SQVTM and CDR2 ANQGSEA. This CDR3 contains 11 residues.

The chain carries TRBV6-5 and TRBJ2-7; 7 bases map to TRBD1. The CDR3 spans 14 residues. Unmatched junction bases numbered 7, after V lost 2 bases and J lost 6 bases. Per germline, CDR1 MNHEY and CDR2 SVGAGI. This chain's CDR3 is CASSYDRVSREQYF. CDR3 sequence (DNA): TGTGCCAGCAGTTACGACAGGGTTTCGCGCGAGCAGTACTTC.

This clone was seen a few times. The CDR3 reads CASSLLGQDSNSPLHF. The CDR3 DNA sequence: TGTGCCAGCAGCCTTTTAGGGCAGGACTCGAATTCACCCCTCCACTTT. This chain links TRBV7-9 with TRBJ1-6; D ambiguous. With 5 bases removed from V and 7 bases from J, the gap between germline ends came to 18 bases. The CDR3 is 16 residues long. The germline V gene encodes CDR1 SEHNR and CDR2 FQNEAQ (reference sequence).

A few counts support this clone. The CDR3 protein is CSVVKGASEKLFF. The DNA for the CDR3 is TGCAGCGTTGTTAAAGGGGCAAGTGAAAAACTGTTTTTT. The genes are TRBV29-1 and TRBJ1-4, with a tentative D call TRBD1 (5 bases). The germline V and J ends were trimmed by 4 bases and 7 bases, with 13 bases remaining between them. Germline V gene lookup returns CDR1 SQVTM and CDR2 ANQGSEA. The CDR3 runs to 13 residues. Full variable domain (rest looked up from reference TRBV29-1 and TRBJ1-4): SAVISQKPSRDICQRGTSLTIQCQVDSQVTMMFWYRQQPGQSLTLIATANQGSEATYESGFVIDKFPISRPNLTFSTLTVSNMSPEDSSIYLCSVVKGASEKLFFGSGTQLSVL.

This clone was seen more than once but under ten times. V usage is TRBV15 and J usage is TRBJ1-3; TRBD1 is a possible D gene (5 bases). Germline V lookup: CDR1 LNHNV, CDR2 YYDKDF (reference sequence). V lost 0 bases to trimming and J lost 4 bases, with 13 bases between them. The CDR3 is 16 amino acids. Here the CDR3 DNA reads TGTGCCACCAGCAGAGAACAGGTTGGGGCAGGAAACACCATATATTTT. Protein sequence: CATSREQVGAGNTIYF.

This clone was recorded a few times. The chain links TRBV18 to TRBJ2-1, with D tentatively TRBD2 (5 bases). Trimming left V 1 base short and J 10 bases short, with 14 bases between. This CDR3 comprises 14 residues. Per germline, CDR1 KGHSH and CDR2 LQKENI. Here the CDR3 reads CASSPLDGLGEQFF. CDR3 bases: TGTGCCAGCTCACCACTCGACGGACTCGGCGAGCAGTTCTTC.

Only a few counts were recorded for this clone. CDR3 residues: CASSEFGQGPYNSPLHF. Written as DNA, the CDR3 is TGTGCCAGCAGTGAATTCGGACAGGGCCCCTATAATTCACCCCTCCACTTT. V is TRBV6-1 and J is TRBJ1-6, with 8 nucleotides matching TRBD1. V was clipped by 2 bases and J by 2 bases; unmatched bases: 5. The CDR3 loop spans 17 amino acids. In germline, CDR1 is MNHNS, CDR2 SASEGT.

The chain combines TRBV7-2 with TRBJ1-1, with no clear D. The CDR3 has 13 amino acids. Trimming took off 5 bases at V and 4 bases at J, with 11 bases between the two ends. In germline, CDR1 is SGHTA, CDR2 FQGNSA. The CDR3 spells CASSPRGVTEAFF. CDR3 nucleotides: TGTGCCAGCAGCCCACGGGGAGTCACTGAAGCTTTCTTT.

The chain couples TRBV7-3 to TRBJ2-2, with 11 bases that match TRBD1. The CDR3 length is 16 residues. With V trimmed by 4 bases and J by 8 bases, 9 bases remained unmatched. Germline-derived CDR1 and CDR2 are SGHTA and FQGTGA. CDR3 bases: TGTGCCAGCAGCTCCCCCGGGACAGGGGGATCAGGGGAGCTGTTTTTT. As protein: CASSSPGTGGSGELFF.

This clone occurred a few times. The V call is TRBV5-1, the J call TRBJ1-6, with D perhaps matching TRBD1 (5 bases). In germline, CDR1 is SGHRS, CDR2 YFSETQ. The germline V and J ends were trimmed by 3 bases and 0 bases, with 10 bases remaining between them. CDR3 size: 16 residues. CDR3 DNA sequence: TGCGCCAGCAGCTATGGCACAGGCTCCTATAATTCACCCCTCCACTTT. Encoded protein: CASSYGTGSYNSPLHF.

This chain uses TRBV10-3 with TRBJ2-1; 9 bases align to TRBD1. J gave up 4 bases and V 0 bases, and 1 base lay outside the gene matches. From germline, CDR1 is ENHRY and CDR2 SYGVKD. CDR3 length: 15 amino acids. CDR3 sequence: CAISESGTGYNEQFF. In DNA, the CDR3 is TGTGCCATCAGTGAGTCGGGGACAGGGTACAATGAGCAGTTCTTC.

This clone came up a few times. The chain links TRBV27 to TRBJ2-1; 9 nucleotides match TRBD2. V was clipped by 5 bases and J by 5 bases; unmatched bases: 13. The CDR3 length is 17 residues. Germline V gene sequence: CDR1 MNHEY, CDR2 SMNVEV (reference sequence). CDR3 loop: CASSVHSGSLTHNEQFF. In DNA, the CDR3 is TGTGCCAGCAGTGTCCATAGCGGGAGCTTAACCCACAATGAGCAGTTCTTC.